The following is a T cell receptor (beta chain) sequence with its context. The data were produced by immunoSEQ multiplex PCR, yet TCRdb's version contains in-frame clones alone and is incomplete. In the table there are more than 80,000 clones, just over 90% of which are singletons. This entry comes from a study of OX40 agonist ivuxolimab in advanced cancers. The CDR3 spans 15 residues. Unmatched junction bases numbered 3, after V lost 1 base and J lost 2 bases. Germline V gene sequence: CDR1 SGHRS, CDR2 YFSETQ. The sample consisted of CD4+ or CD8+ T cells sorted from blood, taken in a trial of the OX40 agonist ivuxolimab. The chain recombines TRBV5-1 with TRBJ2-5, with 9 bases lining up with TRBD2. The TCR was taken from an adult with an advanced solid tumor such as melanoma, head and neck, liver or kidney cancer. The CDR3 region is CASSLSTSGQETQYF. DNA of the CDR3: TGCGCCAGCAGCTTGTCGACTAGCGGACAAGAGACCCAGTACTTC. Filled out from reference TRBV5-1 and TRBJ2-5, the complete variable domain reads KAGVTQTPRYLIKTRGQQVTLSCSPISGHRSVSWYQQTPGQGLQFLFEYFSETQRNKGNFPGRFSGRQFSNSRSEMNVSTLELGDSALYLCASSLSTSGQETQYFGPGTRLLVL.